The 2 T cell receptor beta chains in this list originate from one sample, sequenced in a study of cytomegalovirus exposure and HLA in healthy donors. The PCR had 60 Vbeta and 13 Jbeta primers. Assay used: immunoSEQ multiplex PCR; TCRdb lists only in-frame clones, some missing. Of 150,000 to 200,000 clones listed, under 80% are singletons. The specimen was PBMCs. Receptors were obtained from a female donor in good health and CMV-seronegative.

This chain links TRBV7-3 with TRBJ2-1; a weak D match, TRBD2 (6 bases). Germline CDR1 reads SGHTA; CDR2 reads FQGTGA. Trimming shortened V by 1 base and J by 4 bases, and 11 bases separated the two germline ends. The length of the CDR3 is 15 residues. In nucleotides, the CDR3 is TGTGCCAGCAGCTTAAGTGGAGGGGTTTACAATGAGCAGTTCTTC. Translated: CASSLSGGVYNEQFF.

This clone was recorded a few times. This sequence joins TRBV5-1 and TRBJ2-2, with 11 bases fitting TRBD2. This CDR3 has 16 amino acids. The V gene's germline CDR1 is SGHRS and CDR2 YFSETQ. Germline trimming cut 2 bases from V and 0 bases from J; bases unmatched to any gene: 0. The CDR3 bases are TGCGCCAGCAGCTTTAGCGGGGGGGCGAACACCGGGGAGCTGTTTTTT. It translates to CASSFSGGANTGELFF. Full variable domain (missing parts from reference TRBV5-1 and TRBJ2-2): KAGVTQTPRYLIKTRGQQVTLSCSPISGHRSVSWYQQTPGQGLQFLFEYFSETQRNKGNFPGRFSGRQFSNSRSEMNVSTLELGDSALYLCASSFSGGANTGELFFGEGSRLTVL.